This T cell receptor (beta chain) was retrieved from a study of blood T cell repertoires in COVID-19. Study overall: Collection of acute and convalescent COVID-19 samples took place in the United States, Italy and Spain.

J was trimmed by 4 bases and V by 5 bases; bases with no gene match: 9. The V gene's germline CDR1 is MNHEY and CDR2 SVGAGI. The CDR3 has 15 amino acids. Generated by immunoSEQ multiplex PCR, the TCRdb table keeps only in-frame clones and is missing some. The sample has around 160,000 clones, around 90% seen once. Residents of about two dozen US areas, aged about 18 to 95 years, made up the participants. Allocation to cohorts depended on clinical history reported by the participants. This TCR was sampled from a woman in her forties who had been exposed to COVID-19. The material sequenced was PBMCs or T cells enriched from blood (not recorded which). The chain has TRBV6-5 and TRBJ2-7, with 9 bases lining up with TRBD2. The CDR3 bases are TGTGCCAGCAGTCCCTGGGGCGGGGGGGTTTACGAGCAGTACTTC. It translates to CASSPWGGGVYEQYF.